This TCR beta chain comes out of a study of early T cells in non-severe SARS-CoV-2 infection. Study at large: Sequencing used unsorted whole-blood bulk RNA, so chains lack pairing.

The sample holds many counts of this clonotype. What it binds is unknown. Study-level findings and limits: Matching results from VDJdb favored anti-spike CD8 responses, leaving private and CD4 specificities undetected.

As part of library construction, unique molecular identifiers were attached to individual cDNA molecules. TCRdb re-analysed the 5' RACE reads in MiXCR, keeping a single row per CDR3 protein. The repertoire includes fewer than 80,000 distinct CDR3 sequences, approximately 10% of them detected once, and 12% sits in the top ten. Germline CDR1 is SGHAT and CDR2 is FQNNGV. V shed 6 bases, J shed 7 bases, and the junction held 10 bases outside the gene matches. The CDR3 loop spans 15 amino acids. This sequence was found in an adult who was a healthcare worker with PCR-confirmed SARS-CoV-2 infection or an uninfected control (not recorded which). The sequences come from whole blood, collected at baseline. The rearrangement links TRBV11-2 to TRBJ2-2; 8 bases are a match to TRBD2. This CDR3 is CASRVHSGVSGELFF. The CDR3 DNA follows: TGTGCCAGCAGGGTGCATAGCGGGGTGAGCGGGGAGCTGTTTTTT.